This TCR beta chain was captured in a study of tumor-infiltrating lymphocytes in primary liver carcinoma. General study points: Lower overlap was observed for tumor-adjacent and tumor-blood pairs relative to tumor region pairs.

With a constant-region primer, TCR beta cDNA was made from roughly 500 ng of total RNA. Slightly modified ARM-PCR with three nested multiplex PCR rounds yielded TCR beta libraries. Two initial PCR rounds of 10 to 11 cycles each paired TRBV1-TRBV30 forward primers with a C-beta reverse primer. TCRdb re-called the multiplex PCR reads through MiXCR, storing one row per CDR3 protein. The repertoire holds under 200,000 distinct CDR3 sequences, with around 85% as singletons. Joint extraction of RNA and DNA used roughly 17-32 mg of bulk tissue that was unsorted. CDR3 length: 15 amino acids. Germline values: CDR1 SEHNR, CDR2 FQNEAQ (reference sequence). A word on this clonotype: The antigen remains undetermined. One end of the junction is discordant with germline, which a read error may explain.

The origin of this receptor is a man between 35 and 55 years old with primary liver carcinoma and hepatitis B virus infection. The chain carries TRBV7-9 and TRBJ2-7; 13 bases align to TRBD2. Sequenced: tumor tissue from primary liver carcinoma. CDR3 residues: CASRRTSGSFYEQYF. DNA of the CDR3: TGCGCCAGCAGACGGACTAGCGGGAGTTTCTATGAGCAGTACTTC.